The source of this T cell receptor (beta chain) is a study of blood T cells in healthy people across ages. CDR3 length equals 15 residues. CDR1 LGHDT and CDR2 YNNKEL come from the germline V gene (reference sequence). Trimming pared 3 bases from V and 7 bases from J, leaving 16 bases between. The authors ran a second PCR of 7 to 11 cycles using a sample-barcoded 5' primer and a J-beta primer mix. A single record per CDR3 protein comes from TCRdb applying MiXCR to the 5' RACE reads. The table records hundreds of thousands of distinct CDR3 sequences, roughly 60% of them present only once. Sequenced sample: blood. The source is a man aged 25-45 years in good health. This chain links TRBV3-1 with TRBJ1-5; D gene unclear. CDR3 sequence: CASSHRVGQGQPQHF. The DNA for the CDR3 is TGTGCCAGCAGCCACAGAGTTGGGCAAGGACAGCCCCAGCATTTT.